This TCR beta chain was sequenced in a study of blood T cell repertoires in COVID-19. Study information: From the United States, Italy and Spain came samples of acute and convalescent COVID-19. From T cells, B-cell-depleted T cells, or PBMCs came the material, which was cDNA or gDNA.

Trimming removed 5 bases from V and 0 bases from J, with 12 bases in between. Germline-derived CDR1 and CDR2 are MGHRA and YSYEKL. This CDR3 has 15 residues. Authors' analysis steps: Reference gene primer amplification in the assay estimated nucleated cell counts. Here immunoSEQ multiplex PCR was the method, and the copy in TCRdb shows in-frame clones only, minus some. Clonal size and the V and J genes are those of that table, whereas D and trimming came from the DNA. There are over 45,000 clones in the sample; 70% to 90% occur only once, and 13% to 15% lies in the top ten. Sequenced input: peripheral blood. This receptor was obtained from a woman aged 60-75 years with active COVID-19. The rearrangement joins TRBV4-1 to TRBJ2-3; the D gene is possibly TRBD1 (6 bases). The CDR3 DNA is TGCGCCAGCAGCACAGGACAGCCTAGCACAGATACGCAGTATTTT. It yields the protein CASSTGQPSTDTQYF.